The 18 T cell receptor beta chains in this list originate from one sample, sequenced in a study of cytomegalovirus exposure and HLA in healthy donors. Primers: 60 Vbeta forward and 13 Jbeta reverse. Profiled with immunoSEQ multiplex PCR; TCRdb holds only in-frame clones, not every one. The table lists around 150,000 clones. Sequencing input: PBMCs. The receptors shown here come from a woman aged 60-75 years in good health and CMV-seronegative.

The chain links TRBV12-5 to TRBJ2-2; 9 bases line up with TRBD1. The CDR3 totals 15 residues. Germline loops: CDR1 LGHNT, CDR2 FRNRAP. The J segment lost 5 bases and the V segment lost 5 bases, leaving 6 bases of the junction unmatched. CDR3 nucleotides: TGTGCTAGTGGTGAGGGGACAGGGAGTACCGGGGAGCTGTTTTTT. It is translated as CASGEGTGSTGELFF.

This chain connects TRBV19 to TRBJ2-2, with no clear D. The V end lost 2 bases, the J end lost 7 bases, and 5 bases lay between the germline ends. Germline values: CDR1 LNHDA, CDR2 SQIVND (reference sequence). The length of the CDR3 is 12 residues. This CDR3 is CASSIRDGELFF. CDR3 DNA sequence: TGTGCCAGTAGTATAAGAGACGGGGAGCTGTTTTTT.

The V gene is TRBV30, the J gene TRBJ2-6; TRBD1 aligns across 9 bases. Germline assignment: CDR1 GTSNPN and CDR2 SVGIG (reference sequence). The CDR3 has 18 residues. J was trimmed by 0 bases and V by 2 bases; bases with no gene match: 8. The CDR3 is CAWSFTGTGSSGANVLTF. CDR3 coding DNA: TGTGCCTGGAGTTTTACCGGGACAGGGAGCTCTGGGGCCAACGTCCTGACTTTC.

The chain links TRBV14 to TRBJ2-1; tentative D call: TRBD1 (6 bases). Germline V gene lookup returns CDR1 SGHDN and CDR2 FVKESK. This CDR3 has 14 residues. The V and J ends lost 2 bases and 3 bases respectively, with 8 bases between them. As DNA, the CDR3 is TGTGCCAGCAGCCAAACGGGACACTACAATGAGCAGTTCTTC. This sequence encodes CASSQTGHYNEQFF.

This rearrangement joins TRBV6-5 to TRBJ2-1; D might be TRBD1 (5 bases). The CDR3 runs 15 residues. Trimming took off 2 bases at V and 5 bases at J, with 13 bases between the two ends. Germline V CDR1 and CDR2: MNHEY, SVGAGI. The CDR3 DNA reads as TGTGCCAGCAGTTACCCTCCTCCAGGGAACAATGAGCAGTTCTTC. This translates into CASSYPPPGNNEQFF.

The chain couples TRBV19 to TRBJ2-3; 7 nucleotides match TRBD2. Germline values: CDR1 LNHDA, CDR2 SQIVND (reference sequence). J lost 0 bases, V lost 7 bases, and 4 bases had no gene match. CDR3 length: 14 residues. CDR3 amino acids: CASNRAGSTDTQYF. CDR3 bases: TGTGCCAGTAATAGAGCGGGAAGCACAGATACGCAGTATTTT.

This chain connects TRBV30 to TRBJ1-5, with D possibly being TRBD1 (5 bases). V lost 0 bases and J 7 bases, leaving 10 bases between the germline ends. CDR1 and CDR2 from the germline V gene are GTSNPN and SVGIG (reference sequence). The CDR3 has 13 residues. For the CDR3, the DNA is TGTGCCTGGAGTGTAGACAGTAGACAGCCCCAGCATTTT. Amino acid sequence: CAWSVDSRQPQHF.

The CDR3 sequence is CASSDQGRGDGYTF. The CDR3, as DNA: TGTGCCAGCAGTGACCAGGGCAGGGGGGACGGCTACACCTTC. The chain employs TRBV2 and TRBJ1-2; 7 bases map to TRBD1. The CDR3 contains 14 residues. Germline trimming cut 3 bases from V and 8 bases from J; bases unmatched to any gene: 9. Germline V lookup: CDR1 SNHLY, CDR2 FYNNEI.

About this clone: This same CDR3 is encoded by further DNA sequences in the sample. The rearrangement joins TRBV5-1 to TRBJ1-3; D gene uncertain. Germline loops: CDR1 SGHRS, CDR2 YFSETQ. Trimming left V 2 bases short and J 0 bases short, with 6 bases between. The CDR3 totals 14 residues. The CDR3 DNA is TGCGCCAGCAGCTTTGGGAGCTCTGGAAACACCATATATTTT. It is translated as CASSFGSSGNTIYF.

The chain has TRBV7-8 and TRBJ2-1, with TRBD2 identical over 10 bases. CDR3 length: 14 amino acids. Germline CDR1 SGHVS, CDR2 FQNEAQ. V gave up 5 bases and J gave up 12 bases; unmatched junction bases: 10. The CDR3 region is CASSPGASGGPQFF. Here the CDR3 DNA reads TGTGCCAGCAGCCCCGGGGCTAGCGGGGGCCCGCAGTTCTTC.

The V and J genes are TRBV7-2 and TRBJ2-1, with 8 bases matching TRBD1. The length of the CDR3 is 14 residues. V shed 6 bases and J 7 bases; nucleotides not matched to a gene: 8. The germline gives CDR1 SGHTA, CDR2 FQGNSA. The CDR3 reads CASRDTGGSNEQFF. DNA for the CDR3: TGTGCCAGCAGAGACACAGGGGGTTCGAATGAGCAGTTCTTC.

The chain recombines TRBV27 with TRBJ2-2, with 7 bases aligning to TRBD1. The J segment lost 7 bases and the V segment lost 1 base, leaving 6 bases of the junction unmatched. Germline CDR1 is MNHEY and CDR2 is SMNVEV (reference sequence). The CDR3 totals 15 residues. Here the CDR3 reads CASSLLGRGNGELFF. Written as DNA, the CDR3 is TGTGCCAGCAGTTTATTAGGCAGGGGGAACGGGGAGCTGTTTTTT.

DNA of the CDR3: TGTGCCAGTAGTATCGCCGGGGTGGTAGGCAATCAGCCCCAGCATTTT. Its translation: CASSIAGVVGNQPQHF. This chain joins TRBV19 and TRBJ1-5; D is uncertain. CDR3 length: 16 residues. V was pared by 3 bases and J by 2 bases, with 14 bases between. CDR1 LNHDA and CDR2 SQIVND come from the germline V gene (reference sequence).

The rearrangement joins TRBV5-4 to TRBJ1-2; 8 bases are shared with TRBD1. The V gene's germline CDR1 is SGHNT and CDR2 YYREEE (reference sequence). The V and J ends lost 5 bases and 3 bases, in that order; junction bases with no gene match: 6. The CDR3 extends over 14 amino acids. CDR3: CASSSLQGDYGYTF. The CDR3 nucleotides read TGTGCCAGCAGTTCACTACAGGGGGACTATGGCTACACCTTC.

The genes are TRBV7-2 and TRBJ2-5; weak D call: TRBD2 (5 bases). The CDR3 consists of 13 residues. The germline V gene has CDR1 SGHTA and CDR2 FQGNSA. The V end lost 5 bases, the J end lost 4 bases, and 11 bases lay between the germline ends. The CDR3 protein is CASSPLAVETQYF. The DNA for the CDR3 is TGTGCCAGCAGCCCCCTAGCAGTAGAGACCCAGTACTTC.

V and J are TRBV30 and TRBJ1-5; a weak D match, TRBD1 (6 bases). The germline V gene encodes CDR1 GTSNPN and CDR2 SVGIG (reference sequence). The CDR3 totals 14 residues. The ends were cut back, 0 bases at V and 5 bases at J, with 11 bases in the middle. CDR3 loop: CAWSVGQTYQPQHF. For the CDR3, the DNA is TGTGCCTGGAGTGTAGGACAGACTTATCAGCCCCAGCATTTT.

V is TRBV27 and J is TRBJ2-2; 7 positions agree with TRBD2. Per germline, CDR1 MNHEY and CDR2 SMNVEV (reference sequence). V was clipped by 3 bases and J by 4 bases; unmatched bases: 5. The CDR3 has 15 amino acids. CDR3 region: CASSFWGRATGELFF. The CDR3 DNA sequence: TGTGCCAGCAGTTTCTGGGGGAGGGCCACCGGGGAGCTGTTTTTT.

The chain carries TRBV18 and TRBJ2-6; D is undetermined. This CDR3 comprises 17 residues. V was shortened by 1 base and J by 2 bases, with 12 bases between the two germline ends. CDR1 is KGHSH, CDR2 LQKENI, per germline. The CDR3, as DNA: TGTGCCAGCTCACCACGCGGCATCCAGACTGGGGCCAACGTCCTGACTTTC. Protein sequence: CASSPRGIQTGANVLTF.